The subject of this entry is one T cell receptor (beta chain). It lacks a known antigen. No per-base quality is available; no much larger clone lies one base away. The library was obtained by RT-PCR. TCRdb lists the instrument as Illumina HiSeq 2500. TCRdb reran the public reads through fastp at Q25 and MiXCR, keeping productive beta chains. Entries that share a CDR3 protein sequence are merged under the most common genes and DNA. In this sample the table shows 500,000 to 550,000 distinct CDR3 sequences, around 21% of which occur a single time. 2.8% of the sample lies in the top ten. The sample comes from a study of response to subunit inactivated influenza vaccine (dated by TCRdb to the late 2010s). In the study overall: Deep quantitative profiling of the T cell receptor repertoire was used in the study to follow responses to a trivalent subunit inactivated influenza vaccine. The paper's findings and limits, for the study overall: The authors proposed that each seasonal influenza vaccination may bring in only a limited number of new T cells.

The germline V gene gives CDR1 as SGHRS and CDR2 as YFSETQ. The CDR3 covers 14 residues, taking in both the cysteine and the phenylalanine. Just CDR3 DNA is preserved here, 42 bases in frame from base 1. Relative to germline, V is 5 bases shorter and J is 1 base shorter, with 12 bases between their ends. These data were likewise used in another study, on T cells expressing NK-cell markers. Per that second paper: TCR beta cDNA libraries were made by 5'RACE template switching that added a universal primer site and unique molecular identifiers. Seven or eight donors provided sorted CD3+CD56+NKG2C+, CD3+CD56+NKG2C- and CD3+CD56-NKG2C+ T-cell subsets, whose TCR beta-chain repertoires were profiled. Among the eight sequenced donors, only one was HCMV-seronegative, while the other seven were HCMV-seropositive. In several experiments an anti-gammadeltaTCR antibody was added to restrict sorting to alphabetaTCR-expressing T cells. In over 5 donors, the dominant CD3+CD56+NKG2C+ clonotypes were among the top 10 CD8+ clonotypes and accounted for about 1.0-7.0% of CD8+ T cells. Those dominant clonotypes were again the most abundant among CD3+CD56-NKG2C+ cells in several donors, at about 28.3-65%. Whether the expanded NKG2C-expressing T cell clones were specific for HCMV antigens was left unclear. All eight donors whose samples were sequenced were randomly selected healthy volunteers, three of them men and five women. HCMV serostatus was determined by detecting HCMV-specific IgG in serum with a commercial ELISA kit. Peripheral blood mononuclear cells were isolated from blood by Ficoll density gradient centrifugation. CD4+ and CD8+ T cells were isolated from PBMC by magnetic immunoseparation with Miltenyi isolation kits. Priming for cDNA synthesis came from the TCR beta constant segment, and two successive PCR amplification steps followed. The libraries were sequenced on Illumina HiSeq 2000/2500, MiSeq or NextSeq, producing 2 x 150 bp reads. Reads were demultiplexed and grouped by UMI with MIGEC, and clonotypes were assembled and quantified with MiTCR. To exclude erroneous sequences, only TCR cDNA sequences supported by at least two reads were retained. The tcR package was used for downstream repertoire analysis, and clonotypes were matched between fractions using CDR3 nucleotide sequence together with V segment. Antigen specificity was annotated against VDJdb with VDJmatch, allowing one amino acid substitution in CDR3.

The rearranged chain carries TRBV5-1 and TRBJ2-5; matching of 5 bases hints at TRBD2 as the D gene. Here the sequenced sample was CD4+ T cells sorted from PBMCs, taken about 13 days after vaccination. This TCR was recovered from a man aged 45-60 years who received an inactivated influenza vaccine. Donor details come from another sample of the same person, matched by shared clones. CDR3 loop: CASRRNSGQETQYF. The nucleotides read TGCGCCAGCAGACGGAACAGCGGCCAAGAGACCCAGTACTTC. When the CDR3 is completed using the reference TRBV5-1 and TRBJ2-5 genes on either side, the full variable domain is KAGVTQTPRYLIKTRGQQVTLSCSPISGHRSVSWYQQTPGQGLQFLFEYFSETQRNKGNFPGRFSGRQFSNSRSEMNVSTLELGDSALYLCASRRNSGQETQYFGPGTRLLVL.